A selection of T cell receptor beta chains follows, all from one sample in a study of T cell repertoires in cytomegalovirus infection. Each CDR3 protein gets one entry after TCRdb re-called the reads with MiXCR. The repertoire has about 890,000 distinct CDR3 sequences, roughly 30% of them found once; the top ten carry over 12%. Their antigens are not known. The source material was cultured CD8+ T cells from PBMCs, sampled from culture after CMV antigen stimulation. These receptors came from a human donor in good health (CMV status not recorded). Some clones in this sample may be carry-over from other donors' samples. Each CDR3 is given with its conserved first and last residue. Each record gives: clone size, V gene, J gene, D gene, CDR3 DNA, CDR3 protein. The D gene is left open where the match is weak. A clone size is listed for some rows: how often the clone was seen (once, few, many), or a class if it is expanded.

many	TRBV7-9	TRBJ1-2	TRBD1	TGTGCCAGCAGCGCCCCTTTCCTACAGGGGGCGCTTGGCTACACCTTC	CASSAPFLQGALGYTF
.	TRBV29-1	TRBJ2-7	.	TGCAGCGTTGAGGACACCGGCTACGAGCAGTACTTC	CSVEDTGYEQYF
few	TRBV5-5	TRBJ2-7	TRBD1	TGTGCCAGCAGCTTGGGGGGACAGGGACCGGTCTACGAGCAGTACTTC	CASSLGGQGPVYEQYF
once	TRBV20-1	TRBJ1-1	.	TGCAGTGTTGAGGACGGTTACACTGAAGCTTTCTTT	CSVEDGYTEAFF
few	TRBV4-1	TRBJ1-1	.	TGCGCCAGCAGCCAAGAGGCGGGTCTCAACACTGAAGCTTTCTTT	CASSQEAGLNTEAFF
few	TRBV27	TRBJ1-5	.	TGTGCCAGCAGTTGGGGTTCCGATCAGCCCCAGCATTTT	CASSWGSDQPQHF
many	TRBV7-8	TRBJ2-1	.	TGTGCCAGCAGCCCCGGGGGACTTGAGCAGTTCTTC	CASSPGGLEQFF
few	TRBV9	TRBJ2-5	.	TGTGCCAGCAGCGTAGGAGAGCGGACTCGGGGAGAGACCCAGTACTTC	CASSVGERTRGETQYF
once	TRBV19	TRBJ1-1	TRBD1	TGTGCCAGTAGTACAGCAGGGGGGAACACTGAAGCTTTCTTT	CASSTAGGNTEAFF
.	TRBV27	TRBJ2-3	.	TGTGCCAGCAGCCCGGCAGGGAGGACCTCAGATACGCAGTATTTT	CASSPAGRTSDTQYF
many	TRBV12-3/TRBV12-4	TRBJ1-5	TRBD1	TGTGCCAGCAGCCTGACAGGGGCTCAGCCCCAGCATTTT	CASSLTGAQPQHF
many	TRBV6-5	TRBJ2-1	TRBD2	TGTGCCAGCAGTCTCGGGGGGGCAACCTACAATGAGCAGTTCTTC	CASSLGGATYNEQFF
.	TRBV5-5	TRBJ1-1	.	TGTGCCAGCAGCTTGGAAGGTGCTTTCTTT	CASSLEGAFF
many	TRBV4-1	TRBJ2-1	.	TGCGCCAGCAGCCTTCACGTCATTGGGGACAATGAGCAGTTCTTC	CASSLHVIGDNEQFF
.	TRBV27	TRBJ2-1	TRBD2	TGTGCCAGCAGTCCGGGACTAGCGGGGCCTGTTCCCTCCTACAATGAGCAGTTCTTC	CASSPGLAGPVPSYNEQFF
few	TRBV7-9	TRBJ1-4	.	TGTGCCAGCAGCTGGACTGCAGGATTAAATGAAAAACTGTTTTTT	CASSWTAGLNEKLFF
.	TRBV6-6	TRBJ1-1	.	TGTGCCAGCATCTTCCTTGGGGGAAACACTGAAGCTTTCTTT	CASIFLGGNTEAFF
few	TRBV7-2	TRBJ2-3	TRBD2	TGTGCCAGCATCCCGACTCCGGGACTAGCGGCCTCCCCCTTGGGAGATACGCAGTATTTT	CASIPTPGLAASPLGDTQYF
.	TRBV7-9	TRBJ1-2	.	TGTGCCAGCAGCTTAGAGGCAGCCCGGGGCTACACCTTC	CASSLEAARGYTF
many	TRBV7-2	TRBJ2-3	.	TGTGCCAGCAGCACCCCTCTCAACTATACGCAGTATTTT	CASSTPLNYTQYF
.	TRBV6-1	TRBJ2-2	TRBD1	TGTGCCAGCGGACAGGGGCACACCGGGGAGCTGTTTTTT	CASGQGHTGELFF
.	TRBV2	TRBJ2-1	.	TGTGCCAGCAGGCCCCGGAACAGAGATTTCAATGAGCAGTTCTTC	CASRPRNRDFNEQFF
.	TRBV27	TRBJ2-3	TRBD1	TGTGCCAGCAGTTACCTTGGGGACAGGGATGGCGGCACAGATACGCAGTATTTT	CASSYLGDRDGGTDTQYF
many	TRBV7-9	TRBJ1-2	TRBD1	TGTGCCAGCACCACGGGACAGGAAGCCTATGGCTACACCTTC	CASTTGQEAYGYTF
.	TRBV20-1	TRBJ2-3	.	TGCAGTGCTACTTTTTACAGGGTTAGAACAGATACGCAGTATTTT	CSATFYRVRTDTQYF
many	TRBV7-2	TRBJ2-7	TRBD1	TGTGCCAGCAGCTTTGGGACAGGGCAAGGGTACGAGCAGTACTTC	CASSFGTGQGYEQYF
.	TRBV29-1	TRBJ2-2	TRBD1	TGCAGCGTCGGCGACAGGGGGCTTGGCGGGGAGCTGTTTTTT	CSVGDRGLGGELFF
once	TRBV10-3	TRBJ1-1	.	TGTGCCATCAGGTCAGGGTCTTACTTTGAAGCTTTCTTT	CAIRSGSYFEAFF
few	TRBV28	TRBJ1-6	.	TGTGCCAGCAGTCCCCGGGTCCTAGGGCCGAGCTCCTATAATTCACCCCTCCACTTT	CASSPRVLGPSSYNSPLHF
few	TRBV12-3/TRBV12-4	TRBJ1-2	.	TGTGCCAGCAGTTTAGGTTTATGGGCAGGCCTGATCAACTATGGCTACACCTTC	CASSLGLWAGLINYGYTF
once	TRBV13	TRBJ2-1	TRBD1	TGTGCCAGCAGCCCAGCTGGGACAGGGTCCAATGAGCAGTTCTTC	CASSPAGTGSNEQFF
few	TRBV6-6	TRBJ2-3	TRBD2	TGTGCCAGCAGTCGGCCCAGGGCGGGGGTCACAGATACGCAGTATTTT	CASSRPRAGVTDTQYF
.	TRBV9	TRBJ2-1	TRBD2	TGTGCCAGCAGCGTAGGGGGGGGTGCTTCCTACAATGAGCAGTTCTTC	CASSVGGGASYNEQFF
.	TRBV10-2	TRBJ2-1	TRBD2	TGCGCCAGCAGTGAGTCATCGCGGGGGTCCCTCAATGAGCAGTTCTTC	CASSESSRGSLNEQFF
.	TRBV23-1	TRBJ1-5	.	TGCGCCAGCAGTCAATCGTCGGGGCGGAATAGCAATCAGCCCCAGCATTTT	CASSQSSGRNSNQPQHF
.	TRBV5-4	TRBJ2-5	TRBD1	TGTGCCAGCAATCGGGACAGTCCAGGGGAGACCCAGTACTTC	CASNRDSPGETQYF
.	TRBV12-3/TRBV12-4	TRBJ2-1	TRBD1	TGTGCCAGCAGTTATAAACTCGGGACAGGGTACAATGAGCAGTTCTTC	CASSYKLGTGYNEQFF
few	TRBV27	TRBJ1-4	.	TGTGCCAGCAGTGGGCCGGGGTATAATGAAAAACTGTTTTTT	CASSGPGYNEKLFF
.	TRBV13	TRBJ2-7	TRBD1	TGTGCCAGCAGCTTAATTGGACAGGGGGGCCACTACGAGCAGTACTTC	CASSLIGQGGHYEQYF
.	TRBV5-6	TRBJ1-2	.	TGTGCCGGCAGCTCGCGAATTACAGGCCGCTATGGCTACACCTTC	CAGSSRITGRYGYTF
once	TRBV7-6	TRBJ2-2	TRBD2	TGTGCCAGCAGCTTGATGGCACTAGCGGGGGGGCGATCCGGGGAGCTGTTTTTT	CASSLMALAGGRSGELFF
many	TRBV7-6	TRBJ2-1	.	TGTGCCAGCAGTAGTCCCGAGGTAGGGGAGCAGTTCTTC	CASSSPEVGEQFF
few	TRBV12-3/TRBV12-4	TRBJ1-6	TRBD1	TGTGCCAGCAGTGCCGCCCTAGGACAGGGGAGGCCACCCCTCCACTTT	CASSAALGQGRPPLHF
few	TRBV9	TRBJ2-1	TRBD1	TGTGCCAGCAGCGTAGGGACAGGGCTCTACAATGAGCAGTTCTTC	CASSVGTGLYNEQFF
few	TRBV27	TRBJ1-6	TRBD1	TGTGCCAGCAGTTCCTGGGACAGCCCCAATTCACCCCTCCACTTT	CASSSWDSPNSPLHF
.	TRBV7-9	TRBJ2-1	TRBD2	TGTGCCAGCAGCTCCCGGGACTGGCGCGGGGGGAATGAGCAGTTCTTC	CASSSRDWRGGNEQFF
.	TRBV7-4	TRBJ2-5	TRBD1	TGTGCCAGCTTAGCCCAGGGGGTCCCTGTCGAAGAGACCCAGTACTTC	CASLAQGVPVEETQYF
few	TRBV6-6	TRBJ1-1	.	TGTGCCAGCAGTTACGGGGGCGGCGAAACTGAAGCTTTCTTT	CASSYGGGETEAFF
few	TRBV28	TRBJ1-1	.	TGTGCCAGCAATCCCCCTGGGGGGTTGAACACTGAAGCTTTCTTT	CASNPPGGLNTEAFF
many	TRBV7-6	TRBJ1-3	TRBD1	TGTGCCAGCAGCTCTGAGCCGGGACAGACTTTCTCTGGAAACACCATATATTTT	CASSSEPGQTFSGNTIYF
.	TRBV27	TRBJ1-5	.	TGTGCCAGCAGTCCCTTTAGGACAGATAGCAATCAGCCCCAGCATTTT	CASSPFRTDSNQPQHF
many	TRBV7-6	TRBJ2-2	TRBD2	TGTGCCAGCAGCAAAGGGTCGCGGGGGGACACCGGGGAGCTGTTTTTT	CASSKGSRGDTGELFF
.	TRBV5-6	TRBJ2-7	.	TGTGCCAGCACCCAGGGGAGGGAGAGAATCTACGAGCAGTACTTC	CASTQGRERIYEQYF
.	TRBV12-3/TRBV12-4	TRBJ2-5	TRBD2	TGTGCCAGCAGTCCAAGGACTAGCGGGTACCAAGAGACCCAGTACTTC	CASSPRTSGYQETQYF
.	TRBV11-2	TRBJ2-2	TRBD2	TGTGCCAGCAGCTTAGTCCTAGCGGGGGACACCATTCCCGGGGAGCTGTTTTTT	CASSLVLAGDTIPGELFF
.	TRBV6-6	TRBJ2-1	TRBD2	TGTGCCAGCAGTTACTCGATAGCGAGCGGGGATTACAATGAGCAGTTCTTC	CASSYSIASGDYNEQFF
.	TRBV9	TRBJ1-1	.	TGTGCCAGCAGCGTCGGACCGCCGAATGAAGCTTTCTTT	CASSVGPPNEAFF
.	TRBV4-2	TRBJ2-2	TRBD2	TGTGCCAGCAGCCTTCCCCAGCTAGCGGCTAACACCGGGGAGCTGTTTTTT	CASSLPQLAANTGELFF
.	TRBV4-1	TRBJ2-7	.	TGCGCCAGCAGCCAAGATGTGGCACGGACTACGAGGCAGTACTTC	CASSQDVARTTRQYF